A single sample is the source of the 4 T cell receptor beta chains below, sequenced in a study of spatial heterogeneity in lung cancer. Regarding time point: sample taken at primary tumor resection. Antigen specificity for these receptors is unknown. Study-wide points: Higher tumor mutation counts went along with higher counts of expanded intratumoral alpha and beta TCRs.

TCRdb re-called the 5' RACE reads through MiXCR, storing one row per CDR3 protein. The sample shows under 750 distinct CDR3 sequences, under 9.5% of them seen only once. The material sequenced was lung tumor tissue, taken at surgery. These receptors all come from a male donor with early-stage non-small cell lung cancer.

In this sample, this clonotype is large. The J gene is TRBJ2-2, the V gene TRBV4-2; D remains unclear. The CDR3 contains 12 residues. Germline CDR1 and CDR2: LGHNA and YNFKEQ. Trimming took 5 bases from V and 8 from J, leaving 9 bases between them. The CDR3 DNA sequence: TGTGCCAGCAGCTATGTTGCAGGGGAGCTGTTTTTT. It translates to CASSYVAGELFF.

By sample share, this clonotype is medium-sized (0.01 to 0.1%). This chain connects TRBV20-1 to TRBJ2-7; perhaps D is TRBD1 or TRBD2 (5 bases each). The germline gives CDR1 DFQATT, CDR2 SNEGSKA (reference sequence). The length of the CDR3 is 13 residues. Trimming removed 7 bases at V and 0 bases at J, with 13 bases between. CDR3 coding DNA: TGCAGTGTTCGGGACGGACTCTCCTACGAGCAGTACTTC. Translation gives CSVRDGLSYEQYF.

This clonotype is medium-sized. This chain uses TRBV20-1 with TRBJ2-5; no clear D gene. CDR1 is DFQATT and CDR2 is SNEGSKA in the germline V gene (reference sequence). The CDR3 runs 14 residues. Between the trimmed V and J ends, which lost 7 bases and 0 bases, there was a span of 15 bases. The CDR3 loop reads CSVPPGFNQETQYF. DNA for the CDR3: TGCAGTGTTCCCCCCGGGTTTAACCAAGAGACCCAGTACTTC.

In this sample, this clonotype is large. The chain joins TRBV11-3 to TRBJ2-1; 8 bases agree with TRBD2. Looked up from germline, CDR1 is SGHNT and CDR2 is YENEEA. The CDR3 totals 13 residues. Germline trimming cut 5 bases from V and 8 bases from J; bases unmatched to any gene: 5. CDR3: CASSLSGAYEQFF. In DNA form, the CDR3 reads TGTGCCAGCAGCCTTAGCGGGGCCTATGAGCAGTTCTTC.